This T cell receptor (beta chain) is drawn from a study of glioma-infiltrating T cells. As for the study in general: WHO grade II oligodendrogliomas or astrocytomas, plus non-recurrent WHO grade IV glioblastomas, were sampled.

CDR3 length: 14 residues. V shed 4 bases and J 5 bases; nucleotides not matched to a gene: 5. Germline V lookup: CDR1 SGHRS, CDR2 YFSETQ. Using RNA template, CDR3s of TCR alpha and beta were amplified with iRepertoire arm-PCR. One entry per CDR3 protein, called by TCRdb with MiXCR from the multiplex PCR reads. The profile covers about 410,000 distinct CDR3 sequences, with 41% appearing a single time and around 12% taken by the ten largest. About this clonotype: Its antigen is unknown.

Study-wide findings and caveats: Above-expected tissue-blood divergence occurred in all gliomas, most in low-grade ones. Patients with low tissue-blood divergence carried a signature set of shared blood CDR3 motifs.

The TCR comes from a human donor with low-grade glioma or glioblastoma, undergoing nonglioma brain surgery, or in good health (not recorded which). This chain joins TRBV5-1 and TRBJ2-5; 10 positions match TRBD2. What was sequenced was glioma tissue, nonneoplastic brain tissue, or PBMCs (not recorded which). CDR3 sequence: CASSVLAGVETQYF. CDR3 coding DNA: TGCGCCAGCAGCGTTCTAGCGGGAGTTGAGACCCAGTACTTC.